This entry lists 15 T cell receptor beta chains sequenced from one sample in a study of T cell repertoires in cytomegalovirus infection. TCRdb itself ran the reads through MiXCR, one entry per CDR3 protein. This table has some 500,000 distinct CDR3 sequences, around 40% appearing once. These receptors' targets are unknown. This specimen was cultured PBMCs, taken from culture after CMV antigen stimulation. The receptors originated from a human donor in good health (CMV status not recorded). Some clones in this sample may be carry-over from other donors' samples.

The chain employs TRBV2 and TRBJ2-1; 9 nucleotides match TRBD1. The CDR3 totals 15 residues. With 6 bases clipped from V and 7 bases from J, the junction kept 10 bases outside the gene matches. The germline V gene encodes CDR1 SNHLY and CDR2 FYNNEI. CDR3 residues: CASRGGQGLRNEQFF. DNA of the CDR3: TGTGCCAGCAGAGGGGGACAGGGACTTCGTAATGAGCAGTTCTTC.

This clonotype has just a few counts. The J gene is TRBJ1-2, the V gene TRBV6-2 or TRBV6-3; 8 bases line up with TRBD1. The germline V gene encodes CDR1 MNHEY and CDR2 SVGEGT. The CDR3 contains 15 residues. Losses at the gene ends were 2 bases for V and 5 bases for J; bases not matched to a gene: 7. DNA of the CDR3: TGTGCCAGCAGTTACCCTGGACAGGGAGAATATGGCTACACCTTC. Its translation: CASSYPGQGEYGYTF.

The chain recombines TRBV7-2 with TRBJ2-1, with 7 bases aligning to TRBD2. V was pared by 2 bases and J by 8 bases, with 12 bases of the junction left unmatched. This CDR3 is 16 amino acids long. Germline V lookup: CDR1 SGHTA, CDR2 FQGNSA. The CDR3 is CASSLLRGSGSDEQFF. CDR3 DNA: TGTGCCAGCAGCTTACTGCGCGGGAGTGGGAGCGATGAGCAGTTCTTC.

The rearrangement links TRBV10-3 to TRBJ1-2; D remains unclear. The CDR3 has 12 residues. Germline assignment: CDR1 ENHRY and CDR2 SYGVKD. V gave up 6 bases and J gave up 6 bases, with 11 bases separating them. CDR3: CAISPNMDGYTF. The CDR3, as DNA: TGTGCCATCAGCCCCAACATGGATGGCTACACCTTC.

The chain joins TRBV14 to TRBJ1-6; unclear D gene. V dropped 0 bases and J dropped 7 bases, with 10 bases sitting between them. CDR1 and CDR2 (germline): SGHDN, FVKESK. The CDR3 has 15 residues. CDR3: CASSQDLGINSPLHF. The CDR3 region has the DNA TGTGCCAGCAGCCAAGATCTCGGGATCAATTCACCCCTCCACTTT.

CDR3 sequence (DNA): TGTGCCAGCAGACCTGGCCTGGGACTAGGGACAGATACGCAGTATTTT. Its translation: CASRPGLGLGTDTQYF. This chain links TRBV5-4 with TRBJ2-3; 8 bases are a match to TRBD2. Germline CDR1 reads SGHNT; CDR2 reads YYREEE (reference sequence). The trim removed 5 bases at V and 3 bases at J, leaving 11 bases unmatched. The CDR3 runs to 16 residues.

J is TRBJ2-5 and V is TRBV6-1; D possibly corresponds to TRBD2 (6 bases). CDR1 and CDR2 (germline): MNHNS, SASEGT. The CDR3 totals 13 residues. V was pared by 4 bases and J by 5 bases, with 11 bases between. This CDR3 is CASSGLDRETQYF. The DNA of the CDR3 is TGTGCCAGCAGTGGACTAGATAGGGAGACCCAGTACTTC.

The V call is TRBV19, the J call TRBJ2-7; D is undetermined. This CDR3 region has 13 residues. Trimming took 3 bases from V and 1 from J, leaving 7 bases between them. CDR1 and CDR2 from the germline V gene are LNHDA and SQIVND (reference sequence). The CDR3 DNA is TGTGCCAGTAGTATTACGCTTTCCTACGAGCAGTACTTC. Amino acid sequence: CASSITLSYEQYF. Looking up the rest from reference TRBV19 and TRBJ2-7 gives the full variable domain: DGGITQSPKYLFRKEGQNVTLSCEQNLNHDAMYWYRQDPGQGLRLIYYSQIVNDFQKGDIAEGYSVSREKKESFPLTVTSAQKNPTAFYLCASSITLSYEQYFGPGTRLTVT.

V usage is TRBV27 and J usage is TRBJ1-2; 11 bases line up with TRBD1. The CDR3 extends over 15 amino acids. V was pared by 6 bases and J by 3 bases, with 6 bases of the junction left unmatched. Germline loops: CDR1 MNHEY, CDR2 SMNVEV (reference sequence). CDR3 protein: CASRTPGQGDYGYTF. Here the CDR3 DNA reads TGTGCCAGCAGAACCCCGGGACAGGGGGACTATGGCTACACCTTC.

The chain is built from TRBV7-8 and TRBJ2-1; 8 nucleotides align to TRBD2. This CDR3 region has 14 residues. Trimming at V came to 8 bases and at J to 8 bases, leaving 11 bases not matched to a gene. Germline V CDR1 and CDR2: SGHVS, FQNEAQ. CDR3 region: CASGLLAGMDEQFF. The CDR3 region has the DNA TGTGCCAGCGGGTTGTTAGCGGGAATGGATGAGCAGTTCTTC.

CDR3 sequence: CAIAGRSDQPQHF. CDR3 bases: TGTGCCATCGCGGGGAGATCGGATCAGCCCCAGCATTTT. The chain is built from TRBV10-3 and TRBJ1-5; the D is unclear. The CDR3 runs 13 residues. Per germline, CDR1 ENHRY and CDR2 SYGVKD. V gave up 8 bases and J gave up 5 bases, with 13 bases separating them.

CDR3 sequence: CASTPTWAGGAYEQYF. The CDR3 coding sequence is TGTGCCAGTACCCCAACCTGGGCAGGGGGCGCCTACGAGCAGTACTTC. The chain carries TRBV19 and TRBJ2-7, with TRBD1 matching 8 bases. Germline V gene lookup returns CDR1 LNHDA and CDR2 SQIVND (reference sequence). The CDR3 contains 16 residues. After removal of 7 bases from V and 2 bases from J, the junction contained 13 bases not matched to a gene. The full variable domain, in which reference TRBV19 and TRBJ2-7 provide the parts outside the CDR3, is DGGITQSPKYLFRKEGQNVTLSCEQNLNHDAMYWYRQDPGQGLRLIYYSQIVNDFQKGDIAEGYSVSREKKESFPLTVTSAQKNPTAFYLCASTPTWAGGAYEQYFGPGTRLTVT.

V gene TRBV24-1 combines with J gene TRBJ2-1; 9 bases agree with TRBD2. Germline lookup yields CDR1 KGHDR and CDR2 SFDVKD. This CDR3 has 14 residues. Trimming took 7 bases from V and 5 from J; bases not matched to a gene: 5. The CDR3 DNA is TGTGCCACCAGCAGCGGGAGGTGGAACAATGAGCAGTTCTTC. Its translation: CATSSGRWNNEQFF.

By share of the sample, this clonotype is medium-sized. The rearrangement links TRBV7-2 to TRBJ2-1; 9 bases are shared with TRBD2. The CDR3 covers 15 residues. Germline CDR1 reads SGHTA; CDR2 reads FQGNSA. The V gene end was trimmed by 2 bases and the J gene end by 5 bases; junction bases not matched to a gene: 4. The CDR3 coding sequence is TGTGCCAGCAGCTTAATGGCTAGCGGGAACAATGAGCAGTTCTTC. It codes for CASSLMASGNNEQFF.

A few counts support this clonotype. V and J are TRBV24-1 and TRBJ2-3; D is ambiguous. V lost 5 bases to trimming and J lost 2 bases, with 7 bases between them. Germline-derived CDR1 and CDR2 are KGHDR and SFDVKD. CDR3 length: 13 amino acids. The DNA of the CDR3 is TGTGCCACCAGTGGACGGCTCACAGATACGCAGTATTTT. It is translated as CATSGRLTDTQYF.